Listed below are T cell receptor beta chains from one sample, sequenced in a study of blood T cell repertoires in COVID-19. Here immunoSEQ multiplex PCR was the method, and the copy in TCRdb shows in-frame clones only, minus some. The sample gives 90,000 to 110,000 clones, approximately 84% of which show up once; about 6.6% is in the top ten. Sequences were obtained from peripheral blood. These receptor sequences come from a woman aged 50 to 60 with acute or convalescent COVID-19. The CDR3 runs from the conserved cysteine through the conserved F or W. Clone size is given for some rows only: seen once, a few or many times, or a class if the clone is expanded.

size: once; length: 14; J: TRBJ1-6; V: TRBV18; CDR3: CASSPGGHNSPLHF
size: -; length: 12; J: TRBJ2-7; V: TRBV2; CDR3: CASSETGYEQYF
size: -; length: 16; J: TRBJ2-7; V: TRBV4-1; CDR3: CASSPLALRGGYEQYF
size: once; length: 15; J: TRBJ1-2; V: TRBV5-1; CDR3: CASSLGGTGGYGYTF
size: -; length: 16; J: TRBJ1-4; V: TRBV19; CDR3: CASGSYRDRGIEKLFF
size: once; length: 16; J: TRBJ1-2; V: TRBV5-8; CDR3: CASSPRASPPDYGYTF
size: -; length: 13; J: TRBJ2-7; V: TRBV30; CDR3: CAARGGFWDEQYF
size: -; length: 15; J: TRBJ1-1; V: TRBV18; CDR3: CASSPLSKMNTEAFF
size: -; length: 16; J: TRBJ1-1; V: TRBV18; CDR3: CASSPLMTGGDTEAFF
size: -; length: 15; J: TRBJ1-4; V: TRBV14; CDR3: CASSHSGITNEKLFF
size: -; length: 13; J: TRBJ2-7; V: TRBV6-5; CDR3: CASMGDRGHEQYF
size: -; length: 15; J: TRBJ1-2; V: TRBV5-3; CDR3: CARSSHRVGVGGYTF
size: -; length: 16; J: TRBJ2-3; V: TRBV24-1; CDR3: CATSDLRTGSTDTQYF
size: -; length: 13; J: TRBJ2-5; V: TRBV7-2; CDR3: CASSFFQEGTQYF
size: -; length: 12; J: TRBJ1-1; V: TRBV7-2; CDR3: CASSPDRLGAFF
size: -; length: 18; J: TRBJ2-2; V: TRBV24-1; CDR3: CATSDSRRDRAVTGELFF
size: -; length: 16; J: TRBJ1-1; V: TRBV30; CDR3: CAWTRTTGGFVTEAFF
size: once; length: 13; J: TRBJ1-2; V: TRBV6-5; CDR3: CASSYGQWMGYTF
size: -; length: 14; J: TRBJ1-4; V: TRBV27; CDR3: CASSFLGAYEKLFF
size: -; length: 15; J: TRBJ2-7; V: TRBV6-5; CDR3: CASSSRLAGGYEQYF
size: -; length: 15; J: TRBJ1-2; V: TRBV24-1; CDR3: CATSEITPTNYGYTF